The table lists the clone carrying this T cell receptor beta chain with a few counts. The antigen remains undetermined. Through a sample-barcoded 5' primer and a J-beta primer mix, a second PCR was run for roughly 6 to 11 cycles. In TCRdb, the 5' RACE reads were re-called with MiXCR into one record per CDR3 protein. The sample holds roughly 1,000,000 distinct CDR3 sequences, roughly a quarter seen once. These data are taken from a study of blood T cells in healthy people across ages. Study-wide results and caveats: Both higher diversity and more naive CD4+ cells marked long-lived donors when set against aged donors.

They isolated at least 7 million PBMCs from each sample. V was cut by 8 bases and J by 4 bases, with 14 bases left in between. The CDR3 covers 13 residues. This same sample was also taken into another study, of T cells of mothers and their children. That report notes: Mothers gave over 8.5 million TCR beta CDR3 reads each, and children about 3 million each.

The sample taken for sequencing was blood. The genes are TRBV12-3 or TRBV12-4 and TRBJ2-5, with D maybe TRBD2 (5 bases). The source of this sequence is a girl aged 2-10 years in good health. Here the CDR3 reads CASDVGRGETQYF. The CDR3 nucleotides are TGTGCCAGCGATGTGGGGAGAGGAGAGACCCAGTACTTC.